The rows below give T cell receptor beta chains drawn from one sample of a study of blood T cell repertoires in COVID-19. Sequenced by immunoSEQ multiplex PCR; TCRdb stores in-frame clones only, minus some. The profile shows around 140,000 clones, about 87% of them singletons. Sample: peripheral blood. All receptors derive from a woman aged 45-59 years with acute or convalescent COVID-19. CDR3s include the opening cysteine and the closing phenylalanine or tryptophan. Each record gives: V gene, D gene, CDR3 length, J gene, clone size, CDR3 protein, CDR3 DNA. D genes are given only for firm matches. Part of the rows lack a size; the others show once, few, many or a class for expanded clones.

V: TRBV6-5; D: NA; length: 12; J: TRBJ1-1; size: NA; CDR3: CASGDMNTEAFF; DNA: TGTGCCAGCGGGGACATGAACACTGAAGCTTTCTTT
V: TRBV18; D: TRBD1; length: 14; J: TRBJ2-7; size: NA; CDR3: CASSSDRVSYEQYF; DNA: TGTGCCAGCTCATCGGACAGGGTCTCCTACGAGCAGTACTTC
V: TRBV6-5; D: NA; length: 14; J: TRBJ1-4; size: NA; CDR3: CASSYRILGEKLFF; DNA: TGTGCCAGCAGTTACAGGATCCTAGGTGAAAAACTGTTTTTT
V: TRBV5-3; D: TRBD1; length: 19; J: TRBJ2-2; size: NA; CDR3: CARSPTLRGRGSNTGELFF; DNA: TGTGCCAGAAGCCCGACCCTCAGGGGCAGGGGGTCGAACACCGGGGAGCTGTTTTTT
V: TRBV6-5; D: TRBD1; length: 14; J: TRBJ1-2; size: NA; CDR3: CASSYGTGNYGYTF; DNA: TGTGCCAGCAGTTATGGGACAGGCAACTATGGCTACACCTTC
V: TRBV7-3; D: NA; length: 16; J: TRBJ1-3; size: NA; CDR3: CASSLNSGLRGNTIYF; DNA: TGTGCCAGCAGCTTAAATTCAGGGCTCAGAGGAAACACCATATATTTT
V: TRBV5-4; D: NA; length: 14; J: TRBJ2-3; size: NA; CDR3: CASSLDSGTDTQYF; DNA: TGTGCCAGCAGCCTAGATAGCGGCACAGATACGCAGTATTTT
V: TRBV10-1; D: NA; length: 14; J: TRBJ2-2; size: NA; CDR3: CASRGGRVTGELFF; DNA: TGCGCCAGCAGGGGCGGCAGGGTCACCGGGGAGCTGTTTTTT
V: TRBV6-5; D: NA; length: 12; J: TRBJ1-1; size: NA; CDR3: CASAGGGDEAFF; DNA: TGTGCCAGCGCGGGGGGCGGGGATGAAGCTTTCTTT
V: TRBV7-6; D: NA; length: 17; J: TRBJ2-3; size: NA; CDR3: CASSKQGMREGTDTQYF; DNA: TGTGCCAGCAGCAAGCAGGGTATGAGGGAGGGCACAGATACGCAGTATTTT
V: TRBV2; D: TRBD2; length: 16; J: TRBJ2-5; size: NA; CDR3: CASSEVLAGGEETQYF; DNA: TGTGCCAGCAGTGAAGTACTAGCGGGAGGAGAGGAGACCCAGTACTTC
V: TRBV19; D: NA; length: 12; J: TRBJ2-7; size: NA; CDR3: CASSIVGAEQYF; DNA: TGTGCCAGTAGTATAGTCGGTGCGGAGCAGTACTTC
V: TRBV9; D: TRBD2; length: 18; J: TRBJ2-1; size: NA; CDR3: CASSVETLAGGIVYEQFF; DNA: TGTGCCAGCAGCGTAGAAACACTAGCGGGGGGAATTGTCTATGAGCAGTTCTTC
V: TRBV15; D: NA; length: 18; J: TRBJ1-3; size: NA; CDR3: CATNRDITEFFSGNTIYF; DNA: TGTGCCACCAACAGAGATATTACAGAGTTTTTCTCTGGAAACACCATATATTTT
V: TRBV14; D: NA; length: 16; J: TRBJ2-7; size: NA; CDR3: CASSQDRRMALYEQYF; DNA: TGTGCCAGCAGCCAAGATCGGCGGATGGCACTCTACGAGCAGTACTTC
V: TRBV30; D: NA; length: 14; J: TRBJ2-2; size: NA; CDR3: CAWSVFSEAGELFF; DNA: TGTGCCTGGAGTGTATTTAGTGAAGCCGGGGAGCTGTTTTTT
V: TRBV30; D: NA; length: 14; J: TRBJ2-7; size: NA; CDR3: CAWSVLTGSYEQYF; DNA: TGTGCCTGGAGTGTGCTTACCGGCTCCTACGAGCAGTACTTC
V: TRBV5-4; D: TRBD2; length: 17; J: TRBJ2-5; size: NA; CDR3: CASSSIRLAGGGETQYF; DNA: TGTGCCAGCAGCTCTATCAGACTAGCGGGAGGAGGGGAGACCCAGTACTTC
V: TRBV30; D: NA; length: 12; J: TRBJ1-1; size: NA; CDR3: CAWTDTNTEAFF; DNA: TGTGCCTGGACCGACACGAACACTGAAGCTTTCTTT
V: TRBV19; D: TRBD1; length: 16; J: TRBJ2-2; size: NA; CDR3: CASYPTDRGRTGELFF; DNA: TGTGCCAGCTACCCCACTGACAGGGGACGGACCGGGGAGCTGTTTTTT
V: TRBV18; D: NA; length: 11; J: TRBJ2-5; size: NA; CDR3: CASSPSETQYF; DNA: TGTGCCAGCTCACCCAGTGAGACCCAGTACTTC
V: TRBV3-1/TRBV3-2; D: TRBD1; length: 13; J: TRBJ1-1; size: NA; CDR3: CASSRQGITEAFF; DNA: TGTGCCAGCAGCCGACAGGGCATCACTGAAGCTTTCTTT
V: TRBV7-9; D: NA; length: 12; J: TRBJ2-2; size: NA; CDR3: CASSLQGGELFF; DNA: TGTGCCAGCAGCTTGCAGGGAGGGGAGCTGTTTTTT
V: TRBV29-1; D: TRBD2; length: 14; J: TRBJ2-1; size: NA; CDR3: CSVEGRGAYNEQFF; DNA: TGCAGCGTTGAAGGGCGGGGGGCCTACAATGAGCAGTTCTTC
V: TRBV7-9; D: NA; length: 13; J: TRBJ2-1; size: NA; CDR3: CASSGRLMDEQFF; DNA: TGTGCCAGCAGCGGCAGATTGATGGATGAGCAGTTCTTC
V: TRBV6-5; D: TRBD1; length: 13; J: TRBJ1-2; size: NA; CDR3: CASRLAGQAGYTF; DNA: TGTGCCAGCAGACTAGCCGGACAGGCCGGCTACACCTTC
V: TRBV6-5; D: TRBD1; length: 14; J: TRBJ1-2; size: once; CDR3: CASSYSGQDYGYTF; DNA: TGTGCCAGCAGTTACTCAGGACAGGACTATGGCTACACCTTC
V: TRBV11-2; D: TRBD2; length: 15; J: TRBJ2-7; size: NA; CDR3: CASSLSGGPSYEQYF; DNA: TGTGCCAGCAGCTTAAGCGGGGGACCTTCCTACGAGCAGTACTTC
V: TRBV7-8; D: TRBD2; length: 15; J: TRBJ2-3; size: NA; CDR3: CASSWSGGAGDTQYF; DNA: TGTGCCAGCAGTTGGAGCGGGGGGGCCGGGGATACGCAGTATTTT
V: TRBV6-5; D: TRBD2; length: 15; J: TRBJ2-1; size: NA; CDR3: CASRLTSGGAGEQFF; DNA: TGTGCCAGCAGATTAACTAGCGGGGGGGCCGGGGAGCAGTTCTTC
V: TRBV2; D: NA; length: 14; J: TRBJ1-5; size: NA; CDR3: CASSETGLGQPQHF; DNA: TGTGCCAGCAGTGAAACAGGGCTTGGGCAGCCCCAGCATTTT
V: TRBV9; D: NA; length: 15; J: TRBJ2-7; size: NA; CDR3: CASSVAGLALDEQYF; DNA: TGTGCCAGCAGCGTAGCTGGCCTAGCGCTTGACGAGCAGTACTTC
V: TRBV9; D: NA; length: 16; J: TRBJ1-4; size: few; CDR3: CASSVGPEPYNEKLFF; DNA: TGTGCCAGCAGCGTAGGTCCGGAGCCCTATAATGAAAAACTGTTTTTT
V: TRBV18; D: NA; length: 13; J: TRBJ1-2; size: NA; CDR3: CASSPAGEGGYTF; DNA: TGTGCCAGCTCACCAGCGGGGGAGGGAGGCTACACCTTC
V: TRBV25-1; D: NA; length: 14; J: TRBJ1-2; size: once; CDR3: CASSELSVGDGYTF; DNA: TGTGCCAGCAGTGAACTGAGCGTAGGCGATGGCTACACCTTC
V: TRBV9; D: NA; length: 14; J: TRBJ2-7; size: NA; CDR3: CASSVGSGSYEQYF; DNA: TGTGCCAGCAGCGTAGGGTCGGGGTCCTACGAGCAGTACTTC
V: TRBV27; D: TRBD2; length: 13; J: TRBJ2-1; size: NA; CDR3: CASSLSRGDEQFF; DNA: TGTGCCAGCAGTTTATCTCGGGGGGATGAGCAGTTCTTC
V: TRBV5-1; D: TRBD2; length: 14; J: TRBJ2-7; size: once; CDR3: CASSPTSGSYEQYF; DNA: TGCGCCAGCAGCCCGACTAGCGGCTCCTACGAGCAGTACTTC
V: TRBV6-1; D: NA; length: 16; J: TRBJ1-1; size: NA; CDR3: CASSEKPGTGARGAFF; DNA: TGTGCCAGCAGTGAAAAACCCGGGACGGGAGCTCGAGGAGCTTTCTTT
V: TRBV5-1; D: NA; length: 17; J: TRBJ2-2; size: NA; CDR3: CASSSLPRGADTGELFF; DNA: TGCGCCAGCAGCTCCCTACCAAGGGGCGCTGACACCGGGGAGCTGTTTTTT
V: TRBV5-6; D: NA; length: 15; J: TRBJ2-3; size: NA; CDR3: CASSLPGGSANTQYF; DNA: TGTGCCAGCAGCCTCCCAGGGGGGTCGGCAAATACGCAGTATTTT
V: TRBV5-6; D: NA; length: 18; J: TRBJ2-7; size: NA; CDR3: CASSWWHGQALGAYEQYF; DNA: TGTGCCAGCAGCTGGTGGCACGGGCAGGCCCTGGGAGCCTACGAGCAGTACTTC
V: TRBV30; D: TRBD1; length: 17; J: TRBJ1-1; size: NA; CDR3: CAWSVRGQVFLNTEAFF; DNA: TGTGCCTGGAGTGTACGGGGACAGGTTTTCTTGAACACTGAAGCTTTCTTT
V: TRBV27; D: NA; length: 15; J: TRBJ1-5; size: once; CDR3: CASSPLGGSNQPQHF; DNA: TGTGCCAGCAGCCCGCTCGGGGGAAGCAATCAGCCCCAGCATTTT
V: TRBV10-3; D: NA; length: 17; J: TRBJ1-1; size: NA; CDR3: CAISERTGTLLNTEAFF; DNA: TGTGCCATCAGTGAAAGAACAGGTACCTTACTGAACACTGAAGCTTTCTTT
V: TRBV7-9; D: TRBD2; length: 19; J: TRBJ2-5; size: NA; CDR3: CASSFQTSGRAAGQETQYF; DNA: TGTGCCAGCAGCTTCCAGACTAGCGGGAGGGCCGCAGGACAAGAGACCCAGTACTTC
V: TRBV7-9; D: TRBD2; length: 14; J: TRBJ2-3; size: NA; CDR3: CASSQTSGTDTQYF; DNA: TGTGCCAGCAGCCAGACTAGCGGGACAGATACGCAGTATTTT
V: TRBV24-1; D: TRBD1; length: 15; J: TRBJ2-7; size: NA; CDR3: CATRGKQGDSYEQYF; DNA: TGTGCCACCAGGGGGAAGCAGGGGGACTCCTACGAGCAGTACTTC
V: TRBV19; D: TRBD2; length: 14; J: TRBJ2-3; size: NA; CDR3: CASSIGRGRDTQYF; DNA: TGTGCCAGTAGTATAGGGCGGGGGAGGGATACGCAGTATTTT
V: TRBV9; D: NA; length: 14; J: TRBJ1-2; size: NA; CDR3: CASSVVARTNGYTF; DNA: TGTGCCAGCAGCGTAGTAGCTAGGACAAATGGCTACACCTTC
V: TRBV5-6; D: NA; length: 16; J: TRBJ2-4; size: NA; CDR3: CASSYDPTGAKNIQYF; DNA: TGTGCCAGCAGCTACGACCCCACGGGGGCCAAAAACATTCAGTACTTC
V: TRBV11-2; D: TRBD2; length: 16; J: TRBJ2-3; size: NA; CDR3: CASSLVSGSSSDTQYF; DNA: TGTGCCAGCAGCTTGGTTAGCGGGAGTTCCTCAGATACGCAGTATTTT
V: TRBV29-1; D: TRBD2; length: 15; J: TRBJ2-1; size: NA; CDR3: CSVGTSGGPYNEQFF; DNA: TGCAGCGTGGGTACTAGCGGGGGGCCTTACAATGAGCAGTTCTTC
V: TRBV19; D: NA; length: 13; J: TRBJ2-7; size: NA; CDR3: CASSPGPSYEQYF; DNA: TGTGCCAGTAGTCCAGGGCCCAGTTACGAGCAGTACTTC